The present entry profiles one T cell receptor beta chain with its context. Its antigen remains unidentified. The record originates from a study of T cell responses to AZD1222 COVID-19 vaccine. Overall study results and limits: Seropositivity was recorded at baseline in only 6 or 7 AZD1222 recipients. Nearly half of spike-specific TCRs reportedly target unmutated variant regions. Spike-specific TCR breadth and depth rose after two AZD1222 doses.

The V gene end was trimmed by 5 bases and the J gene end by 0 bases; junction bases not matched to a gene: 4. The germline gives CDR1 SQVTM, CDR2 ANQGSEA. The CDR3 is made up of 14 amino acids. Second doses that came at about 4 or about 12 weeks were put together. Repertoires were generated with immunoSEQ multiplex PCR, while TCRdb's copy carries only in-frame clones and drops some. The profile covers roughly 150,000 clones, with about 90% appearing a single time and under 4% taken by the ten largest. This TCR was sampled from an adult who received the AZD1222 COVID-19 vaccine. The sample was peripheral blood, taken 28 days after the second AZD1222 dose. The rearrangement uses TRBV29-1 and TRBJ2-3, with TRBD2 matching 8 bases. CDR3 in DNA: TGCAGCGTTCTTAGCGGGACTAGCACAGATACGCAGTATTTT. Its translation is CSVLSGTSTDTQYF.